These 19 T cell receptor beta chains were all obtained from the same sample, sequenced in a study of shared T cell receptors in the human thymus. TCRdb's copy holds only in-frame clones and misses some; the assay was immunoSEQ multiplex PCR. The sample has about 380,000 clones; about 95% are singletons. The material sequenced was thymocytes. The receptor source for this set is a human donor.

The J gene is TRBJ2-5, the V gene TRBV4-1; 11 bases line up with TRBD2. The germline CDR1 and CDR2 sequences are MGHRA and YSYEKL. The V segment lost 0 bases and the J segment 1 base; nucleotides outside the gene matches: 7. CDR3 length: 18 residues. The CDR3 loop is CASSQDLISGRAQETQYF. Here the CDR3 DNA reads TGCGCCAGCAGCCAAGATCTTATTAGCGGGAGGGCCCAAGAGACCCAGTACTTC.

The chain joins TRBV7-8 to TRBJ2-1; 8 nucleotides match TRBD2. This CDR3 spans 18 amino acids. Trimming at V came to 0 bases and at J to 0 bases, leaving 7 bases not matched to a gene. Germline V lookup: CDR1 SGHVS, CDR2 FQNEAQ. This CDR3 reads CASSLASSGRDSYNEQFF. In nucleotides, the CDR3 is TGTGCCAGCAGCTTAGCGTCGAGCGGGAGAGACTCCTACAATGAGCAGTTCTTC.

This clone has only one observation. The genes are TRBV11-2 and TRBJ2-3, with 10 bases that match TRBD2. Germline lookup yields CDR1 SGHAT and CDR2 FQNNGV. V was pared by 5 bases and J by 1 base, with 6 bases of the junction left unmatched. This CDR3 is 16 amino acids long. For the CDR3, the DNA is TGTGCCAGCAGCGCACCTACTAGCGGGGGCACAGATACGCAGTATTTT. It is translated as CASSAPTSGGTDTQYF.

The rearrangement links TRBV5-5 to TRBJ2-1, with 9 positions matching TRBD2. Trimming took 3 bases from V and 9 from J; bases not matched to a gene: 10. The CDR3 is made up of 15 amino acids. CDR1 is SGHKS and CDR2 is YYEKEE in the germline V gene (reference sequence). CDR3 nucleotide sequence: TGTGCCAGCAGCTCGGCGGGACTAGCAGACGGTGAGCAGTTCTTC. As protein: CASSSAGLADGEQFF.

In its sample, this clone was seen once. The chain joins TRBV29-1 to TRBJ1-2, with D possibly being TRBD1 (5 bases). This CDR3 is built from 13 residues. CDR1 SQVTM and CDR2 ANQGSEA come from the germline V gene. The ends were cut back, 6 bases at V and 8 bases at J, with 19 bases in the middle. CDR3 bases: TGCAGCGTACGGGACTCAAAAGCTAGGGGCTACACCTTC. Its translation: CSVRDSKARGYTF.

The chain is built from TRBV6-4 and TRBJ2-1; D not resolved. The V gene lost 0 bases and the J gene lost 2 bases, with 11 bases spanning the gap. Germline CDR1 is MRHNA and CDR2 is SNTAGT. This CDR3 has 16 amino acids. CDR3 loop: CASSDSKGVAYNEQFF. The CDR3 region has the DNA TGTGCCAGCAGTGACTCGAAGGGCGTCGCCTACAATGAGCAGTTCTTC.

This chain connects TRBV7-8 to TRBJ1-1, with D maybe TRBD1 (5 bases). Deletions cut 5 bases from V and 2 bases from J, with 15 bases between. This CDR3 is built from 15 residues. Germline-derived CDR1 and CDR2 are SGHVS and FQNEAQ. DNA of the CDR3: TGTGCCAGCAGCCCGAGGGACGGTCGAAACACTGAAGCTTTCTTT. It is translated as CASSPRDGRNTEAFF.

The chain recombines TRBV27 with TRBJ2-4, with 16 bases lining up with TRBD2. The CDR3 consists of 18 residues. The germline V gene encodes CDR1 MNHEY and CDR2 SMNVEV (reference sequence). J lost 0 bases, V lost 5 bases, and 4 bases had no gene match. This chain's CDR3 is CASSVGTSGRVAKNIQYF. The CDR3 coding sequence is TGTGCCAGCAGTGTAGGGACTAGCGGGAGGGTAGCCAAAAACATTCAGTACTTC.

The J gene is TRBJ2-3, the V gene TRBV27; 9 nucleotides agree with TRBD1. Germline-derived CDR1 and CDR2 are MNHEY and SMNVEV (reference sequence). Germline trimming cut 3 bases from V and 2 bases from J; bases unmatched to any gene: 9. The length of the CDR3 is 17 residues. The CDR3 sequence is CASSFSQTGGITDTQYF. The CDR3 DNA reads TGTGCCAGCAGTTTCTCCCAGACAGGGGGAATCACAGATACGCAGTATTTT.

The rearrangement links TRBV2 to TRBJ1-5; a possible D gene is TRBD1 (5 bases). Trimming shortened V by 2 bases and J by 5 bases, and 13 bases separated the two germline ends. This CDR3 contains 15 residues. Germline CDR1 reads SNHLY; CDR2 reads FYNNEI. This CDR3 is CASSESGRVDQPQHF. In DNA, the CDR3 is TGTGCCAGCAGTGAAAGCGGCAGGGTGGATCAGCCCCAGCATTTT.

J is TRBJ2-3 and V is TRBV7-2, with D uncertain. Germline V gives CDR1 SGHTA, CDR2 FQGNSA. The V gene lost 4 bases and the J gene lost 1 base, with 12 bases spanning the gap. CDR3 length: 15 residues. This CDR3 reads CASSCVGAGTDTQYF. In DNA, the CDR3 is TGTGCCAGCAGCTGTGTGGGCGCCGGCACAGATACGCAGTATTTT. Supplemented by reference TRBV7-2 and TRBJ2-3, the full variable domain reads GAGVSQSPSNKVTEKGKDVELRCDPISGHTALYWYRQSLGQGLEFLIYFQGNSAPDKSGLPSDRFSAERTGGSVSTLTIQRTQQEDSAVYLCASSCVGAGTDTQYFGPGTRLTVL.

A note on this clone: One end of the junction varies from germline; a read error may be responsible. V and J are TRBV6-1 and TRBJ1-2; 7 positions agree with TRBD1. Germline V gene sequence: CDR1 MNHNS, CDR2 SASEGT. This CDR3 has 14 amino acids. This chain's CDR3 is CASREGGRNYGYTF. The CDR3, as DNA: TGTGCCAGCAGGGAAGGGGGCAGGAACTATGGCTACACCTTC.

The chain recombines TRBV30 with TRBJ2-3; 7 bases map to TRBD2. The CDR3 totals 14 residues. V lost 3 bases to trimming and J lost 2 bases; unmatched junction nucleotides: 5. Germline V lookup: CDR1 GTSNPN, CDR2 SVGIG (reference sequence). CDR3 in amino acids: CAWRGSGLTDTQYF. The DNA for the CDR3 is TGTGCCTGGAGGGGTAGCGGGCTCACAGATACGCAGTATTTT.

CDR3 nucleotide sequence: TGTGCCAGCACTTCAACCAGGGACACTCAGCCCCAGCATTTT. Its translation is CASTSTRDTQPQHF. The gene calls are TRBV6-1 and TRBJ1-5; D might be TRBD1 (6 bases). Trimming cost V 7 bases and J 6 bases, with 16 bases left between them. This CDR3 comprises 14 residues. Germline V gene sequence: CDR1 MNHNS, CDR2 SASEGT.

CDR3 region: CASSRTGTGAVNTEAFF. CDR3 sequence (DNA): TGTGCCAGCAGCCGTACCGGGACAGGGGCTGTGAACACTGAAGCTTTCTTT. This sequence joins TRBV5-6 and TRBJ1-1; 10 nucleotides align to TRBD1. The V gene's germline CDR1 is SGHDT and CDR2 YYEEEE. The CDR3 covers 17 residues. After removal of 4 bases from V and 0 bases from J, the junction contained 9 bases not matched to a gene.

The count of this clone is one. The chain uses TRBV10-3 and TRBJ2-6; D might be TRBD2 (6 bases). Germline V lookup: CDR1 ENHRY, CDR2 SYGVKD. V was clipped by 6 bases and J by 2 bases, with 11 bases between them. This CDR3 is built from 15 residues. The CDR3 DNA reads TGTGCCATCAGCGACGGAGGGGCTGGGGCCAACGTCCTGACTTTC. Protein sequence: CAISDGGAGANVLTF.

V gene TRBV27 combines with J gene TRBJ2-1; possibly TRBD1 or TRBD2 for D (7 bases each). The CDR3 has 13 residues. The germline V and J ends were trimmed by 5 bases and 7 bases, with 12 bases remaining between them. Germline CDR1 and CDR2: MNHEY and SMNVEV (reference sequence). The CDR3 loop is CASSPQGGNEQFF. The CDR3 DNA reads TGTGCCAGCAGTCCCCAGGGGGGGAATGAGCAGTTCTTC.

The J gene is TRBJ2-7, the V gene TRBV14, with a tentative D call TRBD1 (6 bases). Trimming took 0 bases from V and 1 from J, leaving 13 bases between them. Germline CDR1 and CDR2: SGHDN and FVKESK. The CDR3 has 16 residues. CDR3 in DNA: TGTGCCAGCAGCCAAGATCGCTTGAGGGGGTCCTACGAGCAGTACTTC. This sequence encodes CASSQDRLRGSYEQYF. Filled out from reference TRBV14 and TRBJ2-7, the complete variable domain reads EAGVTQFPSHSVIEKGQTVTLRCDPISGHDNLYWYRRVMGKEIKFLLHFVKESKQDESGMPNNRFLAERTGGTYSTLKVQPAELEDSGVYFCASSQDRLRGSYEQYFGPGTRLTVT.

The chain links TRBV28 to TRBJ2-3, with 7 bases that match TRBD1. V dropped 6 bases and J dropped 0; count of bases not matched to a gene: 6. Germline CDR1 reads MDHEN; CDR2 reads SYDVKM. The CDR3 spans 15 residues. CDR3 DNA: TGTGCCAGCAGGGCGAGGGGGCGCAGCACAGATACGCAGTATTTT. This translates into CASRARGRSTDTQYF.